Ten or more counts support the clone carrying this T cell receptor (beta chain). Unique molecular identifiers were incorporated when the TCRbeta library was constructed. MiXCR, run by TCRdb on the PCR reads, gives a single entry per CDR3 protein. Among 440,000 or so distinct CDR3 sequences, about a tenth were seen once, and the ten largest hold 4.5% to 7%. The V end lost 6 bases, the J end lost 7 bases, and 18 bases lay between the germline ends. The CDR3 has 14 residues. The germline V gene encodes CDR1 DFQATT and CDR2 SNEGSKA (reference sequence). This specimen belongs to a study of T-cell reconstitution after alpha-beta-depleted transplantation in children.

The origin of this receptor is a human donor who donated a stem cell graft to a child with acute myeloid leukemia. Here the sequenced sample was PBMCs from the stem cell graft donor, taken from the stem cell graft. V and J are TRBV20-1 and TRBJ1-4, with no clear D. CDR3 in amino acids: CSALVQAGGEKLFF. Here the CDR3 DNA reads TGCAGTGCCTTGGTTCAGGCGGGTGGTGAAAAACTGTTTTTT.